This T cell receptor beta chain was identified in a study of neoadjuvant anti-PD-1 for oral cavity cancer. Six replicates per PBMC sample, mostly from around 500 ng of genomic DNA. Sequencing was performed with immunoSEQ multiplex PCR; in TCRdb, only in-frame clones are kept and a portion is missing. The sample consists of about 14,000 clones, under 65% of them appearing once. This CDR3 spans 18 amino acids. The chain couples TRBV21-1 to TRBJ2-5; TRBD2, the table's D call, lacks a check against the DNA. TRBV21-1 is tagged as a pseudogene. The source of this sequence is a person between 40 and 80 years old with oral cavity squamous cell carcinoma. The source material was PBMCs, sampled before nivolumab (anti-PD-1) treatment. CDR3 residues: CASSKEPKASDLLETQYF. The CDR3 coding sequence is TGTGCCAGCAGCAAAGAGCCGAAGGCTAGCGATTTACTAGAGACCCAGTACTTC.